Described below is a single TCR beta chain sequence and its context. In blood CD8+ and CD4+ T cells, TCR beta underwent sequencing. TEMRA cells were enriched by FACS, and CD4+ and CD8+ T cells were negatively isolated. V dropped 6 bases and J dropped 1; count of bases not matched to a gene: 5. This CDR3 has 14 amino acids. Germline V CDR1 and CDR2: ENHRY, SYGVKD. This specimen belongs to a study of CD8 T cells in Susac syndrome. Random hexamers primed reverse transcription of about 0.45 to 1 ug RNA. TCR beta CDR3 was amplified by immunoSEQ multiplex PCR. This amplification extended across 54 Vbeta and 13 Jbeta segments. TCRdb used MiXCR to reprocess the immunoSEQ multiplex PCR reads, holding one entry per CDR3 protein. The sample carries 300,000 or so distinct CDR3 sequences, about 91% recorded once.

The TCR comes from a human donor with multiple sclerosis. Sequenced material: CD4+ T cells from PBMCs. This chain links TRBV10-3 with TRBJ1-1; 7 bases agree with TRBD1. DNA of the CDR3: TGTGCCATCAGCCAGACAGGGCCGAACACTGAAGCTTTCTTT. It translates to CAISQTGPNTEAFF.